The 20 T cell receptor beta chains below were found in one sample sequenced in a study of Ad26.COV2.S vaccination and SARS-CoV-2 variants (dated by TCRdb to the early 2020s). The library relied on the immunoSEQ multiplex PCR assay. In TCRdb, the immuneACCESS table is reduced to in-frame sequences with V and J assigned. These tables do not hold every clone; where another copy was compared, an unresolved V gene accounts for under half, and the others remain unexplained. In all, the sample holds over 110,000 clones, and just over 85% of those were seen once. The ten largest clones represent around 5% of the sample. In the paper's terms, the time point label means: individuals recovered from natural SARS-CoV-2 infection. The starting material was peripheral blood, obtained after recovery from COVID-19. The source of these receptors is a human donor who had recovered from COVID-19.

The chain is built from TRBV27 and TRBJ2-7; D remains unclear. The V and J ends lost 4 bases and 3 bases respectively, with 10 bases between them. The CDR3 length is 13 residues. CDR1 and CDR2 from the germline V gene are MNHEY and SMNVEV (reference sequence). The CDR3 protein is CASSSLTDYEQYF. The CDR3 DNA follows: TGTGCCAGCAGTTCCCTGACGGACTACGAGCAGTACTTC.

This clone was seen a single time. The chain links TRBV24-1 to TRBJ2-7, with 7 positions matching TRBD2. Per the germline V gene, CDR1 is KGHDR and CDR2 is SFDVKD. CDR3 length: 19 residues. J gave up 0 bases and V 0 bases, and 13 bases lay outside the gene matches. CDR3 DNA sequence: TGTGCCACCAGTGATTTGTGGGGGGGATCTGAGAGTCCCTCCTACGAGCAGTACTTC. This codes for CATSDLWGGSESPSYEQYF.

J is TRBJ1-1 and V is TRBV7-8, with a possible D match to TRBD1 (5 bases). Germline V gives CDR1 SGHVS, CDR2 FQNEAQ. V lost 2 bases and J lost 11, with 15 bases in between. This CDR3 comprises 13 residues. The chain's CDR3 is CASSLKGGWGAFF. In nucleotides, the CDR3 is TGTGCCAGCAGCTTAAAAGGAGGCTGGGGGGCTTTCTTT.

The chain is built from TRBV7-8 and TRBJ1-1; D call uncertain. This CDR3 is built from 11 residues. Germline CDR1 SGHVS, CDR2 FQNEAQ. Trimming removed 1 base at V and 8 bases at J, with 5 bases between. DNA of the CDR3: TGTGCCAGCAGCTTAGGTTTAGAAGCTTTCTTT. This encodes CASSLGLEAFF.

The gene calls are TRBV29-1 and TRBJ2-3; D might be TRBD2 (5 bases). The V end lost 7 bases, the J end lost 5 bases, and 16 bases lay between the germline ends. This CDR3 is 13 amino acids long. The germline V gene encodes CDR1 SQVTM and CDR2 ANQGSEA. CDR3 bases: TGCAGCGCCCACGGGGTCCAGTTAGATACGCAGTATTTT. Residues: CSAHGVQLDTQYF.

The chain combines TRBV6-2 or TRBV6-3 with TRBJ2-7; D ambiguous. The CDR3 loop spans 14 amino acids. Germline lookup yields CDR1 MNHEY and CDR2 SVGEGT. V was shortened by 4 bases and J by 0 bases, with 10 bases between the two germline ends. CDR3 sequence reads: CASSFIVDSYEQYF. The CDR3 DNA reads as TGTGCCAGCAGTTTCATAGTCGACTCCTACGAGCAGTACTTC.

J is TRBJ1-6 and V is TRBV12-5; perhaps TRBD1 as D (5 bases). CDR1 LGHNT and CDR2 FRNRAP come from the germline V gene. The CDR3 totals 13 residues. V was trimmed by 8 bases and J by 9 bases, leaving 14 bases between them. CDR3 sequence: CASSREFSSPLHF. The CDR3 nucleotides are TGTGCTAGTTCCAGGGAATTCTCTTCACCCCTCCACTTT. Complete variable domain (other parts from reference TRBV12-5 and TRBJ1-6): DARVTQTPRHKVTEMGQEVTMRCQPILGHNTVFWYRQTMMQGLELLAYFRNRAPLDDSGMPKDRFSAEMPDATLATLKIQPSEPRDSAVYFCASSREFSSPLHFGNGTRLTVT.

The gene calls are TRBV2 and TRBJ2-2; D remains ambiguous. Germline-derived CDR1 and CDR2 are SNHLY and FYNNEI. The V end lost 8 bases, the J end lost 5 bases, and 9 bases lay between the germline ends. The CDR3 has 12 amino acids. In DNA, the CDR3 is TGTGCCAGCGAAGGTGGAACCGGGGAGCTGTTTTTT. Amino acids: CASEGGTGELFF.

CDR3 sequence reads: CASSRTRGGAQYNEQFF. The CDR3, as DNA: TGTGCCAGCAGCCGTACCAGGGGTGGTGCACAGTACAATGAGCAGTTCTTC. The chain carries TRBV7-2 and TRBJ2-1; weak D call: TRBD1 (6 bases). The germline V gene has CDR1 SGHTA and CDR2 FQGNSA. With 5 bases removed from V and 4 bases from J, the gap between germline ends came to 21 bases. This CDR3 spans 17 amino acids.

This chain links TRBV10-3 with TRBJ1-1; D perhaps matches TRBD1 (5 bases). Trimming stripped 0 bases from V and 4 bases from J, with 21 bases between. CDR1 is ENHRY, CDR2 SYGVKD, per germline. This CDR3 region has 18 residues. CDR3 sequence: CAISESEGKGVGSTEAFF. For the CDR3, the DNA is TGTGCCATCAGTGAGTCAGAGGGGAAAGGGGTTGGTTCCACTGAAGCTTTCTTT.

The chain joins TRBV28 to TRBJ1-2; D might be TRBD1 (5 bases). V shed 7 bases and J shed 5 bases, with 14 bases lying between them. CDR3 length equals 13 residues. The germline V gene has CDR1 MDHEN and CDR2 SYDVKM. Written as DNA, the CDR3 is TGTGCCAGCAATTCACGGACACCGTATGGCTACACCTTC. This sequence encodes CASNSRTPYGYTF.

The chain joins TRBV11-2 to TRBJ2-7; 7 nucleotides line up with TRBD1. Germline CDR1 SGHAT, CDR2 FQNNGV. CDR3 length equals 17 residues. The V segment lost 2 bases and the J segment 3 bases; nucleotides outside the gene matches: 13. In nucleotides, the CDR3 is TGTGCCAGCAGCTTATGGTTTGTGGAGTCAGGGGGCTACGAGCAGTACTTC. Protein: CASSLWFVESGGYEQYF.

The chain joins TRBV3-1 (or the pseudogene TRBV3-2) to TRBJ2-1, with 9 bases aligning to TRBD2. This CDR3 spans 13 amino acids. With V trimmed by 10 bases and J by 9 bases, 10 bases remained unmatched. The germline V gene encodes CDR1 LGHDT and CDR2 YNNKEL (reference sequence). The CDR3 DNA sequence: TGTGCCACCCAGAGCGGGGGGCGAGTTGAGCAGTTCTTC. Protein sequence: CATQSGGRVEQFF.

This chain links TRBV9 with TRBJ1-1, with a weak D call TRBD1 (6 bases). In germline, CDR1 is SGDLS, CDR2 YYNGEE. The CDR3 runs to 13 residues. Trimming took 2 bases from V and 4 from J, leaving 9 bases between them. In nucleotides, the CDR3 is TGTGCCAGCAGCGTTACAGGGTCCACTGAAGCTTTCTTT. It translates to CASSVTGSTEAFF. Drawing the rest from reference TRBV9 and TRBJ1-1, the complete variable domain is DSGVTQTPKHLITATGQRVTLRCSPRSGDLSVYWYQQSLDQGLQFLIQYYNGEERAKGNILERFSAQQFPDLHSELNLSSLELGDSALYFCASSVTGSTEAFFGQGTRLTVV.

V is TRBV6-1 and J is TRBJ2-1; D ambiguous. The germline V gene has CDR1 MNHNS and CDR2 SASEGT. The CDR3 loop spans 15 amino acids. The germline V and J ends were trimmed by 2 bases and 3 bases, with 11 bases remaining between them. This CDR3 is CASSEIRLRYNEQFF. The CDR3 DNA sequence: TGTGCCAGCAGTGAAATTAGACTGCGCTACAATGAGCAGTTCTTC.

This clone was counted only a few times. CDR3 sequence reads: CASSLPGQGSSPLHF. The CDR3 bases are TGTGCCAGCAGCTTACCGGGACAGGGATCCTCACCCCTCCACTTT. This chain uses TRBV7-9 with TRBJ1-6; 9 nucleotides align to TRBD1. This CDR3 region has 15 residues. V was pared by 2 bases and J by 10 bases, with 6 bases of the junction left unmatched. Germline V CDR1 and CDR2: SEHNR, FQNEAQ (reference sequence). Looking up the rest from reference TRBV7-9 and TRBJ1-6 gives the full variable domain: DTGVSQNPRHKITKRGQNVTFRCDPISEHNRLYWYRQTLGQGPEFLTYFQNEAQLEKSRLLSDRFSAERPKGSFSTLEIQRTEQGDSAMYLCASSLPGQGSSPLHFGNGTRLTVT.

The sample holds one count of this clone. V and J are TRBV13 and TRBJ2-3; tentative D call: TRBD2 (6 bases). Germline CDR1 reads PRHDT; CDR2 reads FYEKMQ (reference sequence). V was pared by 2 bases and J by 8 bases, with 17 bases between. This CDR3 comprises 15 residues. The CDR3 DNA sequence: TGTGCCAGCAGCTTATTTCGGGAATCCGGGGGTACGCAGTATTTT. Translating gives CASSLFRESGGTQYF.

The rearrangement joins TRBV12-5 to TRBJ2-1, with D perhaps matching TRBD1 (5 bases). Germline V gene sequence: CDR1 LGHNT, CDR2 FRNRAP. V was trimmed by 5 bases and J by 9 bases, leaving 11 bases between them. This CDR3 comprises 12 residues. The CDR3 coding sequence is TGTGCTAGTGGTCCCCCAGACAGTGAGCAGTTCTTC. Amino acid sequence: CASGPPDSEQFF.

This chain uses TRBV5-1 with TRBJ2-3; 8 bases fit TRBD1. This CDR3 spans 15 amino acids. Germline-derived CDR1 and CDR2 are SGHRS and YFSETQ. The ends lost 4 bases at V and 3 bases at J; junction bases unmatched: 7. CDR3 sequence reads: CASSLTGVLTDTQYF. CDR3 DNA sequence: TGCGCCAGCAGCCTGACAGGGGTGTTAACAGATACGCAGTATTTT.

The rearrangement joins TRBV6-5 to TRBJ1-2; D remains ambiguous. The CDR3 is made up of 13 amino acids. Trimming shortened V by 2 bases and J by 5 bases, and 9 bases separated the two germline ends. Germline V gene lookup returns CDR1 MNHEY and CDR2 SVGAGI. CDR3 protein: CASSYNSAYGYTF. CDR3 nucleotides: TGTGCCAGCAGTTACAATAGCGCTTATGGCTACACCTTC.